A single sample gave rise to the 14 T cell receptor beta chains below, sequenced in a study of T cells in Graves' hyperthyroidism and ophthalmopathy. RNA transcripts gave rise to amplified TCR beta CDR3 regions. Researchers ran a first-round RT-PCR on the TCR CDR3 using the HTBI primer set. One entry per CDR3 protein results from TCRdb running MiXCR on the multiplex PCR reads. This sample has roughly 400,000 distinct CDR3 sequences, with more than 13% found just once. Sequencing was done on a sample of blood. Receptor source: a man aged 50 to 60 with Graves' ophthalmopathy.

At least ten counts were recorded for this clonotype. This chain connects TRBV3-1 to TRBJ2-1; the D gene is possibly TRBD2 (5 bases). With 1 base removed from V and 3 bases from J, the gap between germline ends came to 10 bases. Germline assignment: CDR1 LGHDT and CDR2 YNNKEL (reference sequence). The CDR3 is 15 residues long. CDR3 residues: CASSQGTSLYNEQFF. The CDR3 DNA is TGTGCCAGCAGCCAAGGGACTTCCCTCTACAATGAGCAGTTCTTC.

This clonotype was counted only a few times. The rearrangement links TRBV20-1 to TRBJ2-1, with 7 bases fitting TRBD2. Per the germline V gene, CDR1 is DFQATT and CDR2 is SNEGSKA (reference sequence). The V segment lost 0 bases and the J segment 4 bases; nucleotides outside the gene matches: 6. This CDR3 has 15 residues. The CDR3 DNA reads TGCAGTGCTAGAGATGAGCGGGACCGGTACAATGAGCAGTTCTTC. It codes for CSARDERDRYNEQFF.

In this sample, this clonotype turned up many times. As DNA, the CDR3 is TGTGCCATCAGTGAGTCCGACGGGAAGATCTACGAGCAGTACTTC. Translating gives CAISESDGKIYEQYF. The chain links TRBV10-3 to TRBJ2-7; TRBD2 might be the D (5 bases). The CDR3 runs 15 residues. Germline CDR1 reads ENHRY; CDR2 reads SYGVKD. V lost 0 bases and J 3 bases, leaving 12 bases between the germline ends.

The table lists this clonotype with many counts. V usage is TRBV5-6 and J usage is TRBJ2-2; unclear D gene. V lost 4 bases and J 6 bases, leaving 16 bases between the germline ends. Germline V gene lookup returns CDR1 SGHDT and CDR2 YYEEEE. This CDR3 region has 15 residues. The CDR3 region is CASSEDLEVAGELFF. The CDR3 DNA reads TGTGCCAGCAGCGAGGACCTAGAGGTCGCCGGGGAGCTGTTTTTT.

This clonotype occurred many times. This chain connects TRBV11-3 to TRBJ2-3, with D unresolved. This CDR3 is 13 amino acids long. Per the germline V gene, CDR1 is SGHNT and CDR2 is YENEEA. The V end lost 7 bases, the J end lost 1 base, and 9 bases lay between the germline ends. The CDR3 nucleotides are TGTGCCAGCACAAATCAGGGCACAGATACGCAGTATTTT. Its protein is CASTNQGTDTQYF.

This clonotype is a singleton in its sample. CDR3 in amino acids: CASSSLRTGVDEKLFF. The CDR3 coding sequence is TGTGCCAGCAGTTCCCTACGGACAGGGGTGGATGAAAAACTGTTTTTT. This chain uses TRBV12-3 or TRBV12-4 with TRBJ1-4, with 9 bases fitting TRBD1. The V and J ends lost 4 bases and 6 bases, in that order; junction bases with no gene match: 9. The CDR3 totals 16 residues.

This clonotype was counted ten times or more. The chain has TRBV30 and TRBJ1-1, with unresolved D. Germline lookup yields CDR1 GTSNPN and CDR2 SVGIG (reference sequence). This CDR3 region has 11 residues. Trimming took off 3 bases at V and 4 bases at J, with 6 bases between the two ends. The CDR3 sequence: CAWRRSTEAFF. The CDR3 DNA is TGTGCCTGGAGACGGTCCACTGAAGCTTTCTTT. Looking up the rest from reference TRBV30 and TRBJ1-1 gives the full variable domain: SQTIHQWPATLVQPVGSPLSLECTVEGTSNPNLYWYRQAAGRGLQLLFYSVGIGQISSEVPQNLSASRPQDRQFILSSKKLLLSDSGFYLCAWRRSTEAFFGQGTRLTVV.

This clonotype was recorded at least ten times. The chain recombines TRBV3-1 with TRBJ1-2; TRBD1 matches 8 bases. Per germline, CDR1 LGHDT and CDR2 YNNKEL (reference sequence). The CDR3 is made up of 18 amino acids. J lost 7 bases, V lost 0 bases, and 16 bases had no gene match. The CDR3 sequence is CASSQELLVGQGYSGYTF. CDR3 in DNA: TGTGCCAGCAGCCAAGAGTTGCTCGTCGGACAGGGATATAGTGGCTACACCTTC.

This clonotype was recorded many times. The V gene is TRBV7-2, the J gene TRBJ1-4; TRBD1 agrees at 12 bases. The junction had 4 bases not matched to a gene; V was cut back by 1 base and J by 4 bases. The length of the CDR3 is 17 residues. The germline V gene has CDR1 SGHTA and CDR2 FQGNSA. The CDR3, as DNA: TGTGCCAGCAGCTTAGGGGACAGGGGGCCGAGTAATGAAAAACTGTTTTTT. Translation gives CASSLGDRGPSNEKLFF.

This clonotype was found a few times. At one boundary the junction diverges from the germline segment, which might be a read error. The chain employs TRBV15 and TRBJ2-3, with D hard to call. This CDR3 spans 15 amino acids. The V gene's germline CDR1 is LNHNV and CDR2 YYDKDF (reference sequence). CDR3 loop: CATSPARSGTNTQYF. The DNA of the CDR3 is TGTGCCACCAGTCCAGCGAGGTCAGGCACAAATACGCAGTATTTT.

Points on this clonotype: A read error may be the cause here, since a much bigger clone is one base away. The rearrangement uses TRBV29-1 and TRBJ2-3, with 10 bases aligning to TRBD2. The CDR3 contains 15 residues. Germline V gives CDR1 SQVTM, CDR2 ANQGSEA. This CDR3 is CSVKISGRAPDTQCF. As DNA, the CDR3 is TGCAGCGTAAAAATCAGCGGGAGGGCCCCAGATACGCAGTGTTTT.

Many counts were recorded for this clonotype. This sequence joins TRBV27 and TRBJ2-2, with 7 bases lining up with TRBD1. Germline CDR1 reads MNHEY; CDR2 reads SMNVEV (reference sequence). V lost 5 bases, J lost 5 bases, and 5 bases stayed unmatched. This CDR3 has 14 amino acids. The CDR3 region is CASSRQGGTGELFF. CDR3 nucleotides: TGTGCCAGCAGTCGACAGGGTGGGACCGGGGAGCTGTTTTTT.

The table lists this clonotype with many counts. The chain links TRBV29-1 to TRBJ2-2; 9 bases fit TRBD2. The germline V gene encodes CDR1 SQVTM and CDR2 ANQGSEA. The J segment lost 4 bases and the V segment lost 4 bases, leaving 7 bases of the junction unmatched. The CDR3 totals 15 residues. In DNA, the CDR3 is TGCAGCGTTGCTCCCCTAGCGGGGTTCACCGGGGAGCTGTTTTTT. As protein: CSVAPLAGFTGELFF.

This clonotype was detected many times. The genes are TRBV7-2 and TRBJ2-7; D is tentatively TRBD1 or TRBD2 (5 bases each). This CDR3 contains 13 residues. Germline V lookup: CDR1 SGHTA, CDR2 FQGNSA. Trimming shortened V by 5 bases and J by 4 bases, and 12 bases separated the two germline ends. The CDR3, as DNA: TGTGCCAGCAGCGACAGCGGTTTATACGAGCAGTACTTC. Encoded protein: CASSDSGLYEQYF.